The 21 T cell receptor beta chains below were found in one sample sequenced in a study of CD8 T cells in ankylosing spondylitis. MiXCR was run by TCRdb on the 5' RACE reads, yielding one entry per CDR3 protein. Here the sample spans about 250,000 distinct CDR3 sequences, roughly a third being singletons. The sample comprised blood, either unsorted or a sorted T cell fraction (not recorded which). Receptors were obtained from a male donor with ankylosing spondylitis or in good health (not recorded which).

The V gene is TRBV5-6, the J gene TRBJ2-3; tentative D call: TRBD2 (5 bases). CDR1 is SGHDT and CDR2 is YYEEEE in the germline V gene. Trimming removed 0 bases from V and 0 bases from J, with 11 bases in between. This CDR3 has 16 residues. The CDR3 DNA sequence: TGTGCCAGCAGCTTGGGAGCGGCCACCAGCACAGATACGCAGTATTTT. This translates into CASSLGAATSTDTQYF.

This chain uses TRBV7-2 with TRBJ1-2, with a tentative D call TRBD1 (5 bases). The CDR3 totals 13 residues. The germline V gene has CDR1 SGHTA and CDR2 FQGNSA. Trimming shortened V by 6 bases and J by 3 bases, and 11 bases separated the two germline ends. The CDR3 region is CASRETADYGYTF. CDR3 DNA sequence: TGTGCCAGCAGAGAGACAGCTGACTATGGCTACACCTTC.

A few counts support this clonotype. As DNA, the CDR3 is TGCAGCGCCGCTGGGGGGACTGAAGCTTTCTTT. This codes for CSAAGGTEAFF. The chain combines TRBV29-1 with TRBJ1-1, with a tentative D call TRBD1 (5 bases). Germline V gene sequence: CDR1 SQVTM, CDR2 ANQGSEA. Trimming removed 7 bases at V and 5 bases at J, with 11 bases between. The CDR3 extends over 11 amino acids.

The rearrangement links TRBV2 to TRBJ1-4; tentatively, D is TRBD1 (5 bases). V was cut by 8 bases and J by 4 bases, with 14 bases left in between. This CDR3 is 14 amino acids long. Looked up from germline, CDR1 is SNHLY and CDR2 is FYNNEI. The CDR3 DNA reads as TGTGCCAGCCACGGGACGGCTAATAATGAAAAACTGTTTTTT. Its translation: CASHGTANNEKLFF.

This clonotype was detected only a few times. The chain combines TRBV5-1 with TRBJ1-1, with D unresolved. The V end lost 7 bases, the J end lost 3 bases, and 13 bases lay between the germline ends. The CDR3 contains 13 residues. Per germline, CDR1 SGHRS and CDR2 YFSETQ. CDR3 sequence (DNA): TGCGCCAGCGGGGATGTAAGGGACACTGAAGCTTTCTTT. Its protein is CASGDVRDTEAFF. The full variable domain, in which reference TRBV5-1 and TRBJ1-1 provide the parts outside the CDR3, is KAGVTQTPRYLIKTRGQQVTLSCSPISGHRSVSWYQQTPGQGLQFLFEYFSETQRNKGNFPGRFSGRQFSNSRSEMNVSTLELGDSALYLCASGDVRDTEAFFGQGTRLTVV.

The V gene is TRBV29-1, the J gene TRBJ2-1, with a tentative D call TRBD1 (6 bases). This CDR3 region has 14 residues. Per germline, CDR1 SQVTM and CDR2 ANQGSEA. Trimming shortened V by 0 bases and J by 4 bases, and 10 bases separated the two germline ends. CDR3 in amino acids: CSVEEDSKYNEQFF. CDR3 nucleotide sequence: TGCAGCGTTGAAGAGGACAGCAAATACAATGAGCAGTTCTTC.

The CDR3 coding sequence is TGCAGCGTTGAAACCGGGACCGTACGTGAGCAGTACTTC. This sequence encodes CSVETGTVREQYF. The chain is built from TRBV29-1 and TRBJ2-7; D is perhaps TRBD1 or TRBD2 (5 bases each). The length of the CDR3 is 13 residues. V lost 2 bases and J 7 bases, leaving 15 bases between the germline ends. Looked up from germline, CDR1 is SQVTM and CDR2 is ANQGSEA.

At least ten counts were recorded for this clonotype. The chain has TRBV20-1 and TRBJ2-5, with TRBD1 matching over 8 bases. Germline V gene sequence: CDR1 DFQATT, CDR2 SNEGSKA (reference sequence). CDR3 size: 12 residues. With V trimmed by 1 base and J by 5 bases, 0 bases remained unmatched. CDR3 loop: CSARGQGETQYF. The DNA for the CDR3 is TGCAGTGCTAGAGGACAGGGGGAGACCCAGTACTTC.

This clonotype was seen a handful of times. The chain employs TRBV7-9 and TRBJ2-7, with D hard to call. The CDR3 contains 15 residues. The V and J ends lost 1 base and 1 base respectively, with 11 bases between them. Germline V gene sequence: CDR1 SEHNR, CDR2 FQNEAQ (reference sequence). DNA for the CDR3: TGTGCCAGCAGCTTAGACCGGCCCCCGTCCTACGAGCAGTACTTC. Its translation: CASSLDRPPSYEQYF.

The chain carries TRBV5-1 and TRBJ2-3; 8 bases line up with TRBD1. Trimming cost V 4 bases and J 5 bases; bases outside gene matches: 12. Germline V lookup: CDR1 SGHRS, CDR2 YFSETQ. This CDR3 has 16 amino acids. DNA for the CDR3: TGCGCCAGCAGCCTACAGGGACAGGCGGCCGTAGATACGCAGTATTTT. This encodes CASSLQGQAAVDTQYF.

This clonotype has just a few counts. The chain couples TRBV20-1 to TRBJ2-1; TRBD2 might be the D (6 bases). CDR3 size: 16 residues. The germline V and J ends were trimmed by 7 bases and 7 bases, with 26 bases remaining between them. Germline V CDR1 and CDR2: DFQATT, SNEGSKA (reference sequence). The CDR3 DNA reads as TGCAGTGGGGAACCGTGGGGGTTTGGGGGGAGGAATGAGCAGTTCTTC. Translated, it gives CSGEPWGFGGRNEQFF.

The chain carries TRBV20-1 and TRBJ2-7; D is ambiguous. This CDR3 spans 12 amino acids. Trimming stripped 8 bases from V and 4 bases from J, with 15 bases between. Germline V gene lookup returns CDR1 DFQATT and CDR2 SNEGSKA (reference sequence). DNA of the CDR3: TGCAGTATCCCCGACATAAAGTACGAGCAGTACTTC. Amino acid sequence: CSIPDIKYEQYF.

J is TRBJ2-7 and V is TRBV6-1; 10 bases are a match to TRBD1. CDR3 size: 16 residues. J gave up 1 base and V 6 bases, and 9 bases lay outside the gene matches. Germline CDR1 is MNHNS and CDR2 is SASEGT. Written as DNA, the CDR3 is TGTGCCAGCAGCACACCGGGACAGGGGCGATCCTACGAGCAGTACTTC. Translated, it gives CASSTPGQGRSYEQYF.

V usage is TRBV5-5 and J usage is TRBJ2-3; 8 positions agree with TRBD2. The trim removed 1 base at V and 4 bases at J, leaving 5 bases unmatched. Germline assignment: CDR1 SGHKS and CDR2 YYEKEE (reference sequence). This CDR3 is built from 15 residues. CDR3 loop: CASSLRGGPSDTQYF. CDR3 coding DNA: TGTGCCAGCAGCTTGCGGGGGGGCCCGTCAGATACGCAGTATTTT.

The chain uses TRBV5-1 and TRBJ2-3, with D unresolved. V shed 0 bases and J shed 3 bases, with 11 bases lying between them. The CDR3 has 15 amino acids. Looked up from germline, CDR1 is SGHRS and CDR2 is YFSETQ. The CDR3 spells CASSLDSPRTDTQYF. In DNA form, the CDR3 reads TGCGCCAGCAGCTTGGATAGCCCCAGGACAGATACGCAGTATTTT.

The chain uses TRBV4-1 and TRBJ1-2; D gene unclear. Trimming took off 1 base at V and 4 bases at J, with 10 bases between the two ends. This CDR3 comprises 14 residues. Germline assignment: CDR1 MGHRA and CDR2 YSYEKL. The chain's CDR3 is CASSQVPGGYGYTF. In DNA, the CDR3 is TGCGCCAGCAGCCAAGTGCCGGGAGGCTATGGCTACACCTTC.

This clonotype turned up a few times. The V and J genes are TRBV7-7 and TRBJ2-5; 9 nucleotides match TRBD1. The CDR3 is 13 residues long. Trimming at V came to 5 bases and at J to 9 bases, leaving 7 bases not matched to a gene. Germline V gene lookup returns CDR1 SSHAT and CDR2 FNYEAQ (reference sequence). The CDR3 region is CASSRDRVLAQYF. CDR3 nucleotides: TGTGCCAGCAGCCGGGACAGGGTTCTGGCCCAGTACTTC.

This clonotype came up a few times. The chain employs TRBV20-1 and TRBJ1-6, with D perhaps matching TRBD1 (5 bases). CDR1 is DFQATT, CDR2 SNEGSKA, per germline (reference sequence). Trimming cost V 3 bases and J 6 bases, with 6 bases left between them. This CDR3 contains 12 residues. CDR3 DNA: TGCAGTGCTAGGCAGGGTAATTCACCCCTCCACTTT. Amino acids: CSARQGNSPLHF.

V gene TRBV4-1 combines with J gene TRBJ1-2; D unresolved. The CDR3 is 14 amino acids. V gave up 1 base and J gave up 4 bases, with 10 bases separating them. The V gene's germline CDR1 is MGHRA and CDR2 YSYEKL. The CDR3 nucleotides read TGCGCCAGCAGCCAAGGAGGATTCCTCTATGGCTACACCTTC. Translation gives CASSQGGFLYGYTF.

This clonotype was observed a handful of times. The genes are TRBV12-3 or TRBV12-4 and TRBJ1-6, with 8 bases matching TRBD1. The CDR3 totals 16 residues. The J segment lost 7 bases and the V segment lost 7 bases, leaving 12 bases of the junction unmatched. CDR3 protein: CASTLRGYRGNSPLHF. CDR3 nucleotide sequence: TGTGCCAGCACCCTCCGGGGGTACAGGGGGAATTCACCCCTCCACTTT.

The chain recombines TRBV7-8 with TRBJ1-6, with 8 bases identical to TRBD1. Losses at the gene ends were 6 bases for V and 8 bases for J; bases not matched to a gene: 9. The CDR3 extends over 15 amino acids. The V gene's germline CDR1 is SGHVS and CDR2 FQNEAQ. The CDR3 DNA follows: TGTGCCAGCAGAAAAACAGGGGGTAAAGATTCACCCCTCCACTTT. Its protein product is CASRKTGGKDSPLHF.